This T cell receptor (beta chain) was sequenced during a study of OX40 agonist ivuxolimab in advanced cancers. There are 14 residues in the CDR3. J lost 5 bases, V lost 9 bases, and 8 bases had no gene match. Germline CDR1 reads SNHLY; CDR2 reads FYNNEI. Repertoires were generated with immunoSEQ multiplex PCR, while TCRdb's copy carries only in-frame clones and drops some. The sample holds about 50,000 clones; 88% are singletons and the top ten take roughly 50%. The gene calls are TRBV2 and TRBJ2-3, with 10 bases identical to TRBD1. The sample in question was CD4+ or CD8+ T cells sorted from blood, obtained in a trial of the OX40 agonist ivuxolimab. The TCR sequence derives from an adult with an advanced solid tumor such as melanoma, head and neck, liver or kidney cancer. CDR3 sequence (DNA): TGTGCCAGTACGGGGACAGGGGATGTAGATACGCAGTATTTT. Its translation is CASTGTGDVDTQYF.